The clone carrying this TCR beta chain is classed as medium-sized by frequency. No antigen is known for it. The read gets to within 3 residues of the CDR3 end, and the germline J gene fills in the rest. The length of the CDR3 is 14 residues. With 6 bases removed from V and 3 bases from J, the gap between germline ends came to 13 bases. Germline V CDR1 and CDR2: SEHNR, FQNEAQ (reference sequence). Only in-frame clones appear in the TCRdb table, and some are missing; sequencing was by immunoSEQ multiplex PCR. The sample has several thousand clones; the top ten hold roughly 6.2%. This specimen comes from a study of Tregs in tolerant kidney transplant recipients. Study-wide points: Antigen-driven expansion was suggested because donor-specific Tregs expanded more than all Tregs in tolerant patients. Changing PCR primers prevented nucleotide comparison between some patients' samples. Activated donor B cell expansion appeared to reveal the most relevant donor-specific TCRbeta repertoire. Biological reproducibility was not directly addressed in this study.

Mixed chimerism was transient after nonmyeloablative marrow transplants from related graft donors. The receptor's source is a human patient who received a combined kidney and bone marrow transplant. The graft donor may have given rise to some T cells. The rearrangement links TRBV7-9 to TRBJ2-3; D gene ambiguous. This specimen was CD4+ T cells from blood (PBMCs), taken 6 months after the transplant. The CDR3 sequence: CASSPSLQTDTQYF. The CDR3 bases that were read are TGTGCCAGCAGTCCATCGCTCCAGACAGATACG.